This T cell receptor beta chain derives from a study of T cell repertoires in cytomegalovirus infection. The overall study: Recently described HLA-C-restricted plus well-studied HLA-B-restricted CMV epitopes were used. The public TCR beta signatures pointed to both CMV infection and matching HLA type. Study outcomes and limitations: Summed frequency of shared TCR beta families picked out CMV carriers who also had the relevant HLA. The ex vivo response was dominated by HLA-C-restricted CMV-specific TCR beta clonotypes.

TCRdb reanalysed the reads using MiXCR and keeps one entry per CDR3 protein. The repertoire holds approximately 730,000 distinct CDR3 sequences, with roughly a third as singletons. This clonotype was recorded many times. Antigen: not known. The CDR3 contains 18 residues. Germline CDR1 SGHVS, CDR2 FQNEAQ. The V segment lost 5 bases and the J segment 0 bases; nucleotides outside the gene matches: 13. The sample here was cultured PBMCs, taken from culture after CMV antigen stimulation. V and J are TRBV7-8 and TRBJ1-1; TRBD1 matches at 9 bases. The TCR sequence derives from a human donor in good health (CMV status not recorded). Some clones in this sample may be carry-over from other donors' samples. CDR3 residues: CASSLTGTGTFMNTEAFF. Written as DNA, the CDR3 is TGTGCCAGCAGCCTCACCGGGACAGGGACCTTCATGAACACTGAAGCTTTCTTT.